Here is one T cell receptor (beta chain) with its context. Its target is not known. CDR3 length: 16 residues. The V gene end was trimmed by 3 bases and the J gene end by 4 bases; junction bases not matched to a gene: 1. Per germline, CDR1 KGHSH and CDR2 LQKENI. Time point defined: cycle 4 day 1 (C4D1), after more than 5 weeks of nivolumab. All patients experienced relapse after autologous stem cell transplantation, and brentuximab vedotin exposure was variable. The data belong to a study of PD-1 blockade in classical Hodgkin lymphoma. Study as a whole: Intravenous nivolumab at 3 mg/kg was given to patients every 2 weeks. Study-level points and caveats: There remain no defined causes for the repertoire differences, which possibly reflect disease activity or prior therapy. Newly diagnosed patients had diversity similar to the baseline diversity of complete responders.

TCRdb's table, derived via immunoSEQ multiplex PCR, lists solely in-frame clones and lacks some. The table includes some 100,000 clones, approximately 94% detected once. Sequences were derived from peripheral blood mononuclear cells (PBMCs), sampled before the fourth cycle of nivolumab. This sequence was found in a human donor with classical Hodgkin lymphoma. V usage is TRBV18 and J usage is TRBJ2-3; TRBD2 aligns across 16 bases. The CDR3 coding sequence is TGTGCCAGCTCACCGGGACTAGCGGGAGGGCCAGATACGCAGTATTTT. This translates into CASSPGLAGGPDTQYF.